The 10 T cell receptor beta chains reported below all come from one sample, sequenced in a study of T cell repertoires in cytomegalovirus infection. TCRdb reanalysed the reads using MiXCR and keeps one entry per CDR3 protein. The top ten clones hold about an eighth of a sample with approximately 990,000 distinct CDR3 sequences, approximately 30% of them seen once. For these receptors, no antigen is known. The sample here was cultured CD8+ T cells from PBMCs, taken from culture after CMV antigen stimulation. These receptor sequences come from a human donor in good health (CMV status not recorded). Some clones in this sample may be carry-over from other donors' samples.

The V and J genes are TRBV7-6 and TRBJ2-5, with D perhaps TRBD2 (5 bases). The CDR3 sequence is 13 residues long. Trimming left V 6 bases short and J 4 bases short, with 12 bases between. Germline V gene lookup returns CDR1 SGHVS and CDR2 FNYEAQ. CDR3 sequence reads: CASRPGLLETQYF. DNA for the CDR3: TGTGCCAGCAGACCTGGACTCCTAGAGACCCAGTACTTC.

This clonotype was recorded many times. The CDR3 bases are TGTGCCAGCAGCTTAGCGCAGGGGGCGCGGACTGAAGCTTTCTTT. This gives the protein CASSLAQGARTEAFF. The V call is TRBV7-2, the J call TRBJ1-1; 8 nucleotides align to TRBD1. Germline CDR1 reads SGHTA; CDR2 reads FQGNSA. Losses at the gene ends were 0 bases for V and 5 bases for J; bases not matched to a gene: 5. The CDR3 runs 15 residues.

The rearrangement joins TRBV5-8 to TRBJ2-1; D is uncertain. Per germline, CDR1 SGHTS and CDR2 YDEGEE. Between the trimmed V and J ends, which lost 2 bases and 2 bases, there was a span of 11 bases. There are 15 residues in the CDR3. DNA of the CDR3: TGTGCCAGCAGCTTCTATCCGAACACCTACAATGAGCAGTTCTTC. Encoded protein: CASSFYPNTYNEQFF.

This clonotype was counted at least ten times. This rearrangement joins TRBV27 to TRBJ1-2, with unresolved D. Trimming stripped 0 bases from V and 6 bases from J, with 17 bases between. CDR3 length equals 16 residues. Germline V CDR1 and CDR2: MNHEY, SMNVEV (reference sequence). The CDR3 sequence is CASSLSMTGRSNGYTF. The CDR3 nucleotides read TGTGCCAGCAGTTTATCTATGACGGGCCGCAGTAATGGCTACACCTTC.

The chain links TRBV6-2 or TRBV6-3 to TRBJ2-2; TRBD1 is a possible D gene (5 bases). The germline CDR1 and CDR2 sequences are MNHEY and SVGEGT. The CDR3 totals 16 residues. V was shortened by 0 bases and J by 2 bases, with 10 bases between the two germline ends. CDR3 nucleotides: TGTGCCAGCAGTTACTCGAGACAGAGTAACACCGGGGAGCTGTTTTTT. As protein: CASSYSRQSNTGELFF.

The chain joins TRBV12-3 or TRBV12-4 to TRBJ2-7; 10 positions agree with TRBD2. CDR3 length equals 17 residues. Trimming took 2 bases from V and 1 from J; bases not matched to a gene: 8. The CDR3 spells CASSLRSGGAGSYEQYF. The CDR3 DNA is TGTGCCAGCAGTTTACGAAGCGGGGGGGCCGGATCCTACGAGCAGTACTTC.

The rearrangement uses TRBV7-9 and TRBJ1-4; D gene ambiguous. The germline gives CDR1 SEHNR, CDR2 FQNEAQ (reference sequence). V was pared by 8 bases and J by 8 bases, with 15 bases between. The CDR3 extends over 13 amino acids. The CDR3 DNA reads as TGTGCCAGCGTACCCGTTGCTGAGGAAAAACTGTTTTTT. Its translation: CASVPVAEEKLFF.

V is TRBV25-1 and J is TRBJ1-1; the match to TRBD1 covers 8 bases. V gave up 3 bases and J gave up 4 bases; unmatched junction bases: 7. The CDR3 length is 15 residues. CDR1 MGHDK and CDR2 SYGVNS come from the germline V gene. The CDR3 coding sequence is TGTGCCAGCAGTGAGGCATACAGGGGGGGCACTGAAGCTTTCTTT. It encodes CASSEAYRGGTEAFF.

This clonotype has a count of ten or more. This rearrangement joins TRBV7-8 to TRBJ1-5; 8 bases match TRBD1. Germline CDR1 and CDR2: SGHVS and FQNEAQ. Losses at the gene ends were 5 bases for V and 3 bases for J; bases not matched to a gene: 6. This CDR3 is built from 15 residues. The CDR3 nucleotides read TGTGCCAGCAGCATCCGGACAGGGTACAATCAGCCCCAGCATTTT. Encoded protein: CASSIRTGYNQPQHF.

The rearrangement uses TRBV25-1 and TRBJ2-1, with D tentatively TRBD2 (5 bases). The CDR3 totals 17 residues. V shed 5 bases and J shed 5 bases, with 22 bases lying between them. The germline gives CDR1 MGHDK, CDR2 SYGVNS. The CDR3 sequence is CASSKRDPLPPNNEQFF. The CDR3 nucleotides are TGTGCCAGCAGTAAACGGGATCCTCTACCACCCAACAATGAGCAGTTCTTC.